This T cell receptor (beta chain) was identified in a study of shared clonotypes between healthy human individuals. V gave up 7 bases and J gave up 2 bases, with 7 bases separating them. This CDR3 contains 12 residues. Germline lookup yields CDR1 MGHDK and CDR2 SYGVNS. The data were produced by immunoSEQ multiplex PCR, yet TCRdb's version contains in-frame clones alone and is incomplete. Among 1.5 million to 1.9 million clones listed, 98% were seen once. The origin of this receptor is a man aged 25-45 years in good health. The rearrangement uses TRBV25-1 and TRBJ2-3, with D uncertain. Sequences were obtained from naive CD4+ T cells sorted from blood. Subset denoted: CD45RA+ positively selected. CDR3 nucleotide sequence: TGTGCCAGCATTTCCCACACAGATACGCAGTATTTT. Translation gives CASISHTDTQYF. The entire variable domain, with the rest obtained from reference TRBV25-1 and TRBJ2-3, is as follows: EADIYQTPRYLVIGTGKKITLECSQTMGHDKMYWYQQDPGMELHLIHYSYGVNSTEKGDLSSESTVSRIRTEHFPLTLESARPSHTSQYLCASISHTDTQYFGPGTRLTVL.